A selection of T cell receptor beta chains follows, all from one sample in a study of blood T cell repertoires in COVID-19. TCRdb keeps only in-frame clones here, not all; method: immunoSEQ multiplex PCR. This sample has about 220,000 clones, with 90% found just once. Sample: PBMCs or T cells enriched from blood (not recorded which). The receptors were gathered from a man under 40 who had been exposed to COVID-19. Both conserved end residues are trimmed from each CDR3. The order of the fields is V gene, CDR3 protein.

v_call: TRBV18
cdr3_aa: ASSLTFQETQY

v_call: TRBV20-1
cdr3_aa: SASIYETRGEQF

v_call: TRBV6-2/TRBV6-3
cdr3_aa: ASSASRGGNQPQH

v_call: TRBV5-6
cdr3_aa: ASSLPGQRQETQY

v_call: TRBV13
cdr3_aa: ASSRITGLAGVDTQY

v_call: TRBV5-5
cdr3_aa: ASSWGQGAQYEQY

v_call: TRBV18
cdr3_aa: ASSPAGQGDSPLH

v_call: TRBV5-1
cdr3_aa: ASSFTGDTEAF

v_call: TRBV6-5
cdr3_aa: ASSSGQINYGYT

v_call: TRBV7-9
cdr3_aa: ASSLSGNGYT

v_call: TRBV5-6
cdr3_aa: ASSLWGKAYGYT

v_call: TRBV12-3/TRBV12-4
cdr3_aa: ASSRQGATEAF

v_call: TRBV4-1
cdr3_aa: ASSQGRGSGQETQY

v_call: TRBV29-1
cdr3_aa: SVEGARRYNEQF

v_call: TRBV5-4
cdr3_aa: ASSLVSGRNTEAF

v_call: TRBV3-1/TRBV3-2
cdr3_aa: ASSQGAGTAAGELF

v_call: TRBV12-3/TRBV12-4
cdr3_aa: ASHRSAYGYT

v_call: TRBV4-3
cdr3_aa: ASSQDLDKSSQPQH

v_call: TRBV13
cdr3_aa: ASSLDGGKNEKLF

v_call: TRBV5-5
cdr3_aa: ASSLGRANTEAF

v_call: TRBV7-6
cdr3_aa: ASSLEGTSGGAPETQY

v_call: TRBV18
cdr3_aa: ASSPIRDKSGELF

v_call: TRBV27
cdr3_aa: ASSPSSTGIGNTEAF

v_call: TRBV4-2
cdr3_aa: ASSQDPQSTDTQY